A single sample is the source of the 20 T cell receptor beta chains below, sequenced in a study of blood T cell repertoires in COVID-19. TCRdb keeps only in-frame clones here, not all; method: immunoSEQ multiplex PCR. The table shows around 150,000 clones, with over 65% occurring only once. Source material: peripheral blood. Every receptor here comes from a man aged 50 or older with acute or convalescent COVID-19.

This chain links TRBV12-5 with TRBJ1-1; no definite D call. Germline loops: CDR1 LGHNT, CDR2 FRNRAP. The CDR3 runs to 13 residues. V shed 4 bases and J shed 1 base, with 7 bases lying between them. CDR3 region: CASGYGGNTEAFF. CDR3 DNA sequence: TGTGCTAGTGGTTACGGCGGGAACACTGAAGCTTTCTTT.

This chain connects TRBV6-6 to TRBJ1-1; TRBD1 matches at 8 bases. Looked up from germline, CDR1 is MNHNY and CDR2 is SVGAGI (reference sequence). Germline trimming cut 5 bases from V and 4 bases from J; bases unmatched to any gene: 6. The length of the CDR3 is 14 residues. CDR3 region: CASSLRQGSTEAFF. DNA of the CDR3: TGTGCCAGCAGTCTTCGACAGGGGAGCACTGAAGCTTTCTTT.

The DNA for the CDR3 is TGCGCCAGCAGCGTTCAGGGGGCAATCACAGATACGCAGTATTTT. Translating gives CASSVQGAITDTQYF. The genes are TRBV5-1 and TRBJ2-3; 8 bases align to TRBD1. CDR1 and CDR2 (germline): SGHRS, YFSETQ. CDR3 size: 15 residues. Unmatched junction bases numbered 6, after V lost 4 bases and J lost 2 bases. Looking up the rest from reference TRBV5-1 and TRBJ2-3 gives the full variable domain: KAGVTQTPRYLIKTRGQQVTLSCSPISGHRSVSWYQQTPGQGLQFLFEYFSETQRNKGNFPGRFSGRQFSNSRSEMNVSTLELGDSALYLCASSVQGAITDTQYFGPGTRLTVL.

The chain employs TRBV28 and TRBJ2-7, with 8 bases lining up with TRBD2. J lost 0 bases, V lost 7 bases, and 2 bases had no gene match. CDR1 is MDHEN, CDR2 SYDVKM, per germline. The CDR3 contains 13 residues. The CDR3 protein is CASMSGGSYEQYF. The CDR3 nucleotides are TGTGCCAGCATGAGCGGGGGCTCCTACGAGCAGTACTTC. Full variable domain (rest looked up from reference TRBV28 and TRBJ2-7): DVKVTQSSRYLVKRTGEKVFLECVQDMDHENMFWYRQDPGLGLRLIYFSYDVKMKEKGDIPEGYSVSREKKERFSLILESASTNQTSMYLCASMSGGSYEQYFGPGTRLTVT.

This sequence joins TRBV28 and TRBJ2-1; D is perhaps TRBD1 (6 bases). The CDR3 loop spans 15 amino acids. Germline-derived CDR1 and CDR2 are MDHEN and SYDVKM. V was shortened by 2 bases and J by 8 bases, with 16 bases between the two germline ends. CDR3 protein: CASSLVARGRDEQFF. CDR3 nucleotides: TGTGCCAGCAGTTTAGTCGCCAGGGGCAGGGATGAGCAGTTCTTC.

This rearrangement joins TRBV3-1 (or the pseudogene TRBV3-2) to TRBJ1-1; TRBD1 matches 7 bases. The V and J ends lost 1 base and 5 bases, in that order; junction bases with no gene match: 4. CDR3 length equals 14 residues. Germline CDR1 and CDR2: LGHDT and YNNKEL (reference sequence). The CDR3 protein is CASSQAGGGTEAFF. The DNA of the CDR3 is TGTGCCAGCAGCCAAGCAGGGGGTGGGACTGAAGCTTTCTTT.

This clone came up once. The chain joins TRBV5-4 to TRBJ1-1; D gene uncertain. CDR1 is SGHNT, CDR2 YYREEE, per germline (reference sequence). V lost 5 bases to trimming and J lost 0 bases, with 14 bases between them. The CDR3 length is 15 residues. The CDR3 DNA follows: TGTGCCAGCAGTATCTGGGCTTCGATGAACACTGAAGCTTTCTTT. This gives the protein CASSIWASMNTEAFF.

The sample holds a few counts of this clone. This rearrangement joins TRBV30 to TRBJ1-3; a possible D gene is TRBD1 (5 bases). The CDR3 sequence is 15 residues long. Trimming removed 3 bases at V and 0 bases at J, with 12 bases between. Germline lookup yields CDR1 GTSNPN and CDR2 SVGIG (reference sequence). The CDR3, as DNA: TGTGCCTGGAGCCGAGGGGAGGACTCTGGAAACACCATATATTTT. Amino acids: CAWSRGEDSGNTIYF.

The gene calls are TRBV19 and TRBJ1-1; D is possibly TRBD1 (5 bases). V lost 6 bases to trimming and J lost 4 bases, with 18 bases between them. CDR1 is LNHDA, CDR2 SQIVND, per germline (reference sequence). The CDR3 is made up of 15 amino acids. The CDR3 spells CASRGSSGGGTEAFF. The DNA of the CDR3 is TGTGCCAGTAGGGGATCTAGTGGGGGAGGCACTGAAGCTTTCTTT.

This chain joins TRBV19 and TRBJ2-6; D unclear. Per the germline V gene, CDR1 is LNHDA and CDR2 is SQIVND (reference sequence). The CDR3 loop spans 18 amino acids. V was clipped by 8 bases and J by 0 bases, with 20 bases between them. This CDR3 is CASSERHSSSSGANVLTF. As DNA, the CDR3 is TGTGCCAGTTCGGAGAGGCATTCCTCAAGCTCTGGGGCCAACGTCCTGACTTTC.

This clone has more than one count but fewer than ten. The chain carries TRBV18 and TRBJ1-1; tentatively, D is TRBD1 (6 bases). Germline lookup yields CDR1 KGHSH and CDR2 LQKENI. V was pared by 6 bases and J by 6 bases, with 14 bases between. The CDR3 extends over 13 amino acids. The CDR3 nucleotides are TGTGCCAGCTCTTCTCATGAGGGGGCTGAAGCTTTCTTT. It is translated as CASSSHEGAEAFF. Full variable domain (missing parts from reference TRBV18 and TRBJ1-1): NAGVMQNPRHLVRRRGQEARLRCSPMKGHSHVYWYRQLPEEGLKFMVYLQKENIIDESGMPKERFSAEFPKEGPSILRIQQVVRGDSAAYFCASSSHEGAEAFFGQGTRLTVV.

The chain carries TRBV5-4 and TRBJ2-3; D may be TRBD1 (6 bases). The CDR3 consists of 16 residues. Germline V gene data show CDR1 as SGHNT and CDR2 as YYREEE (reference sequence). The germline V and J ends were trimmed by 0 bases and 0 bases, with 11 bases remaining between them. The CDR3 is CASSLDGQYSTDTQYF. CDR3 DNA sequence: TGTGCCAGCAGCTTGGATGGACAGTATAGCACAGATACGCAGTATTTT.

This chain connects TRBV3-1 (or the pseudogene TRBV3-2) to TRBJ1-5; D unresolved. The CDR3 has 14 residues. Looked up from germline, CDR1 is LGHDT and CDR2 is YNNKEL (reference sequence). The V and J ends lost 0 bases and 1 base respectively, with 4 bases between them. In DNA form, the CDR3 reads TGTGCCAGCAGCCAAGATCGGAGCAATCAGCCCCAGCATTTT. Protein: CASSQDRSNQPQHF.

The chain carries TRBV7-9 and TRBJ1-1; TRBD1 might be the D (5 bases). Trimming took 5 bases from V and 0 from J, leaving 13 bases between them. CDR3 length: 15 residues. The germline gives CDR1 SEHNR, CDR2 FQNEAQ (reference sequence). The CDR3 is CASSPVGRLNTEAFF. The CDR3 region has the DNA TGTGCCAGCAGCCCGGTGGGGCGGCTGAACACTGAAGCTTTCTTT.

The CDR3 sequence is CASSESTGTGELFF. The CDR3 DNA sequence: TGCGCCAGCAGTGAGTCGACAGGCACCGGGGAGCTGTTTTTT. This chain connects TRBV10-1 to TRBJ2-2, with a tentative D call TRBD1 (6 bases). Germline CDR1 WNHNN, CDR2 SYGVQD (reference sequence). The CDR3 covers 14 residues. V lost 0 bases, J lost 4 bases, and 6 bases lay in between.

The chain couples TRBV12-5 to TRBJ1-1; a possible D gene is TRBD1 (5 bases). V dropped 7 bases and J dropped 2 bases, with 11 bases sitting between them. The germline V gene encodes CDR1 LGHNT and CDR2 FRNRAP. The CDR3 loop spans 13 amino acids. The DNA for the CDR3 is TGTGCTAGTGCCCTCCAGGGTAACACTGAAGCTTTCTTT. It is translated as CASALQGNTEAFF.

The chain employs TRBV9 and TRBJ1-2, with D possibly TRBD1 on 5 matching bases. CDR1 and CDR2 from the germline V gene are SGDLS and YYNGEE. The CDR3 totals 13 residues. Trimming removed 1 base at V and 8 bases at J, with 12 bases between. CDR3 protein: CASSVNGGGGYTF. The CDR3 nucleotides read TGTGCCAGCAGCGTAAACGGGGGTGGAGGCTACACCTTC. Variable domain in full (rest from reference TRBV9 and TRBJ1-2): DSGVTQTPKHLITATGQRVTLRCSPRSGDLSVYWYQQSLDQGLQFLIQYYNGEERAKGNILERFSAQQFPDLHSELNLSSLELGDSALYFCASSVNGGGGYTFGSGTRLTVV.

The J gene is TRBJ1-2, the V gene TRBV12-3 or TRBV12-4; maybe TRBD1 (5 bases). V shed 5 bases and J shed 8 bases, with 15 bases lying between them. This CDR3 is built from 13 residues. The CDR3 spells CASSPGAFKGYTF. CDR3 DNA: TGTGCCAGCAGTCCTGGGGCCTTCAAGGGCTACACCTTC.

This clone was seen more than once but under ten times. The chain carries TRBV27 and TRBJ2-1; 12 bases are a match to TRBD2. The V gene end was trimmed by 7 bases and the J gene end by 9 bases; junction bases not matched to a gene: 13. Per germline, CDR1 MNHEY and CDR2 SMNVEV (reference sequence). The CDR3 length is 16 residues. CDR3 amino acids: CASTLLAGGPKGEQFF. Written as DNA, the CDR3 is TGTGCCAGCACCTTGCTAGCGGGGGGGCCTAAGGGTGAGCAGTTCTTC.

The chain uses TRBV14 and TRBJ2-3; D is ambiguous. There are 14 residues in the CDR3. Germline CDR1 SGHDN, CDR2 FVKESK. Trimming left V 4 bases short and J 3 bases short, with 11 bases between. In DNA, the CDR3 is TGTGCCAGCAGCCTAAGTGGCATTACAGATACGCAGTATTTT. It encodes CASSLSGITDTQYF.